Below are 21 T cell receptor beta chains sequenced from a single sample in a study of response to subunit inactivated influenza vaccine. TCRdb passed the RT-PCR reads through MiXCR, listing each CDR3 protein once. This table holds about 800,000 distinct CDR3 sequences, about 20% found once. Specimen: PBMCs from blood, collected around 5 days after vaccination. The receptor set was obtained from a man aged 50 or older who received an inactivated influenza vaccine.

The V gene is TRBV12-3 or TRBV12-4, the J gene TRBJ1-1; D is perhaps TRBD1 (6 bases). V was trimmed by 5 bases and J by 4 bases, leaving 17 bases between them. CDR3 length equals 15 residues. This CDR3 reads CASSPRGGPGTEAFF. CDR3 nucleotides: TGTGCCAGCAGTCCTAGGGGGGGCCCGGGCACTGAAGCTTTCTTT.

This clonotype has a handful of counts. This chain uses TRBV20-1 with TRBJ1-5; no definite D call. Germline values: CDR1 DFQATT, CDR2 SNEGSKA (reference sequence). Deletions cut 5 bases from V and 3 bases from J, with 11 bases between. The CDR3 runs to 13 residues. CDR3 nucleotides: TGCAGTGCTTGGACTGGTTCCAATCAGCCCCAGCATTTT. Protein product: CSAWTGSNQPQHF.

This clonotype was counted between two and nine times. V is TRBV11-2 and J is TRBJ2-3; TRBD1 agrees at 9 bases. The CDR3 is 15 residues long. After removal of 5 bases from V and 2 bases from J, the junction contained 5 bases not matched to a gene. Germline CDR1 SGHAT, CDR2 FQNNGV. CDR3 nucleotides: TGTGCCAGCAGCACCGGGACAGGGAACACAGATACGCAGTATTTT. Its protein is CASSTGTGNTDTQYF.

J is TRBJ2-1 and V is TRBV6-1; tentatively, D is TRBD2 (6 bases). Trimming took 6 bases from V and 10 from J, leaving 16 bases between them. Per germline, CDR1 MNHNS and CDR2 SASEGT. This CDR3 has 13 residues. This CDR3 reads CASRPSGTEEQFF. In DNA form, the CDR3 reads TGTGCCAGCAGACCATCGGGGACTGAGGAGCAGTTCTTC.

The V gene is TRBV5-1, the J gene TRBJ2-1; a weak D match, TRBD2 (6 bases). Germline CDR1 is SGHRS and CDR2 is YFSETQ. There are 13 residues in the CDR3. V gave up 0 bases and J gave up 9 bases, with 10 bases separating them. In nucleotides, the CDR3 is TGCGCCAGCAGCTTGGACCCAGCGGGTGAGCAGTTCTTC. This translates into CASSLDPAGEQFF.

This clonotype occurred a few times. V and J are TRBV24-1 and TRBJ2-2; no reliable D call. CDR3 length: 15 amino acids. V lost 8 bases and J lost 0, with 12 bases in between. Germline CDR1 reads KGHDR; CDR2 reads SFDVKD. The CDR3 coding sequence is TGTGCCACCAAAGGCGGCAGGCCGAACACCGGGGAGCTGTTTTTT. This gives the protein CATKGGRPNTGELFF.

V usage is TRBV5-1 and J usage is TRBJ2-7; D unclear. The germline V and J ends were trimmed by 1 base and 2 bases, with 10 bases remaining between them. This CDR3 has 14 amino acids. Germline-derived CDR1 and CDR2 are SGHRS and YFSETQ. CDR3 DNA sequence: TGCGCCAGCAGCTTGCAGGCGGAAGCCTACGAGCAGTACTTC. Protein product: CASSLQAEAYEQYF.

This clonotype was observed a few times. The gene calls are TRBV20-1 and TRBJ2-1; weak D call: TRBD2 (6 bases). With 0 bases removed from V and 6 bases from J, the gap between germline ends came to 15 bases. From germline, CDR1 is DFQATT and CDR2 SNEGSKA (reference sequence). The CDR3 has 15 residues. The CDR3 bases are TGCAGTGCTAGAGATGTCGGGGGTCAACTCAATGAGCAGTTCTTC. Its translation: CSARDVGGQLNEQFF.

This clonotype was counted only a few times. In DNA form, the CDR3 reads TGCAGTGCTAGAGGTCGGGAGGGCCGCACCGGGGAGCTGTTTTTT. It specifies CSARGREGRTGELFF. The V gene is TRBV20-1, the J gene TRBJ2-2; 8 bases align to TRBD2. With 1 base clipped from V and 4 bases from J, the junction kept 5 bases outside the gene matches. The CDR3 is 15 amino acids. The germline CDR1 and CDR2 sequences are DFQATT and SNEGSKA (reference sequence).

Written as DNA, the CDR3 is TGTGCCAGCAGTTATACCAGGGGGCGAGGAGGGGAGCTGTTTTTT. It codes for CASSYTRGRGGELFF. V and J are TRBV6-5 and TRBJ2-2; 8 bases align to TRBD1. CDR3 length equals 15 residues. J gave up 8 bases and V 3 bases, and 8 bases lay outside the gene matches. The germline V gene encodes CDR1 MNHEY and CDR2 SVGAGI.

The chain employs TRBV6-2 or TRBV6-3 and TRBJ2-7; the match to TRBD1 covers 7 bases. V trimming: 7 bases; J trimming: 3 bases; junction bases outside the gene matches: 9. From germline, CDR1 is MNHEY and CDR2 SVGEGT. The CDR3 is 14 amino acids. The CDR3 sequence is CASKKQGSSYEQYF. For the CDR3, the DNA is TGTGCCAGCAAAAAACAGGGGTCAAGCTACGAGCAGTACTTC.

The chain joins TRBV20-1 to TRBJ2-7; 8 bases map to TRBD1. The junction had 16 bases not matched to a gene; V was cut back by 0 bases and J by 3 bases. CDR1 and CDR2 (germline): DFQATT, SNEGSKA (reference sequence). The CDR3 spans 18 residues. Here the CDR3 reads CSARDLPGQGPIGYEQYF. The CDR3 bases are TGCAGTGCTAGAGACCTACCAGGACAGGGACCAATAGGCTACGAGCAGTACTTC.

The chain links TRBV4-1 to TRBJ2-7; D is possibly TRBD2 (7 bases). The V gene lost 5 bases and the J gene lost 9 bases, with 26 bases spanning the gap. Germline V gives CDR1 MGHRA, CDR2 YSYEKL. The CDR3 runs to 16 residues. The CDR3 spells CASSTQPQGLAEWQYF. CDR3 DNA: TGCGCCAGCAGCACCCAACCCCAGGGGCTAGCGGAATGGCAGTACTTC.

The CDR3 loop reads CASSTRGHAYEQYF. The CDR3, as DNA: TGTGCCAGCAGCACCCGAGGGCATGCCTACGAGCAGTACTTC. The gene calls are TRBV7-9 and TRBJ2-7, with D perhaps TRBD2 (5 bases). The germline V gene encodes CDR1 SEHNR and CDR2 FQNEAQ (reference sequence). Trimming took off 5 bases at V and 2 bases at J, with 13 bases between the two ends. The CDR3 runs to 14 residues.

This chain connects TRBV7-9 to TRBJ2-2, with a tentative D call TRBD2 (6 bases). The germline gives CDR1 SEHNR, CDR2 FQNEAQ (reference sequence). This CDR3 spans 14 amino acids. The germline V and J ends were trimmed by 6 bases and 4 bases, with 12 bases remaining between them. The CDR3 nucleotides are TGTGCCAGCAGGCCCCCCGGGGGCACCGGGGAGCTGTTTTTT. This codes for CASRPPGGTGELFF.

This clonotype was seen a few times. The chain is built from TRBV7-9 and TRBJ1-5, with D perhaps TRBD1 (5 bases). Germline V gene sequence: CDR1 SEHNR, CDR2 FQNEAQ (reference sequence). Trimming shortened V by 3 bases and J by 7 bases, and 13 bases separated the two germline ends. The CDR3 is 14 residues long. This chain's CDR3 is CASSLADKAQPQHF. The CDR3 coding sequence is TGTGCCAGCAGCTTGGCGGACAAGGCACAGCCCCAGCATTTT. The variable domain in full, with the rest retrieved from reference TRBV7-9 and TRBJ1-5, is DTGVSQNPRHKITKRGQNVTFRCDPISEHNRLYWYRQTLGQGPEFLTYFQNEAQLEKSRLLSDRFSAERPKGSFSTLEIQRTEQGDSAMYLCASSLADKAQPQHFGDGTRLSIL.

The chain uses TRBV7-9 and TRBJ1-1, with TRBD1 matching 7 bases. CDR1 and CDR2 (germline): SEHNR, FQNEAQ (reference sequence). Trimming took 4 bases from V and 6 from J; bases not matched to a gene: 8. The CDR3 runs 14 residues. CDR3 DNA sequence: TGTGCCAGCAGCTACCGACAGGGTGGGGCTGAAGCTTTCTTT. Its protein is CASSYRQGGAEAFF.

The rearrangement uses TRBV6-1 and TRBJ1-5; tentative D call: TRBD1 (5 bases). The CDR3 totals 16 residues. Germline CDR1 is MNHNS and CDR2 is SASEGT. V was trimmed by 6 bases and J by 4 bases, leaving 19 bases between them. The CDR3 coding sequence is TGTGCCAGCAGCCCGAGGTGGGGACGGCCAAATCAGCCCCAGCATTTT. This codes for CASSPRWGRPNQPQHF.

The V call is TRBV12-3 or TRBV12-4, the J call TRBJ1-5; weak D call: TRBD1 (5 bases). V was cut by 6 bases and J by 0 bases, with 15 bases left in between. This CDR3 is 16 amino acids long. The CDR3 DNA reads as TGTGCCAGCAGGCGGGGCTCCAGTTTTAGCAATCAGCCCCAGCATTTT. Its translation: CASRRGSSFSNQPQHF.

In this sample, this clonotype turned up a few times. The rearrangement uses TRBV4-2 and TRBJ2-5; perhaps TRBD2 as D (5 bases). Germline loops: CDR1 LGHNA, CDR2 YNFKEQ. CDR3 length: 16 residues. Between the trimmed V and J ends, which lost 1 base and 0 bases, there was a span of 12 bases. CDR3: CASSQAQRRNQETQYF. The DNA for the CDR3 is TGTGCCAGCAGCCAAGCCCAGCGGCGTAACCAAGAGACCCAGTACTTC.

In this sample, this clonotype turned up a few times. V and J are TRBV10-3 and TRBJ2-5, with 11 positions matching TRBD2. Germline assignment: CDR1 ENHRY and CDR2 SYGVKD. The CDR3 is made up of 15 amino acids. Trimming removed 10 bases from V and 2 bases from J; junction bases left unmatched: 9. The CDR3: CATQETSGAQETQYF. For the CDR3, the DNA is TGTGCCACCCAGGAGACTAGCGGGGCTCAAGAGACCCAGTACTTC.